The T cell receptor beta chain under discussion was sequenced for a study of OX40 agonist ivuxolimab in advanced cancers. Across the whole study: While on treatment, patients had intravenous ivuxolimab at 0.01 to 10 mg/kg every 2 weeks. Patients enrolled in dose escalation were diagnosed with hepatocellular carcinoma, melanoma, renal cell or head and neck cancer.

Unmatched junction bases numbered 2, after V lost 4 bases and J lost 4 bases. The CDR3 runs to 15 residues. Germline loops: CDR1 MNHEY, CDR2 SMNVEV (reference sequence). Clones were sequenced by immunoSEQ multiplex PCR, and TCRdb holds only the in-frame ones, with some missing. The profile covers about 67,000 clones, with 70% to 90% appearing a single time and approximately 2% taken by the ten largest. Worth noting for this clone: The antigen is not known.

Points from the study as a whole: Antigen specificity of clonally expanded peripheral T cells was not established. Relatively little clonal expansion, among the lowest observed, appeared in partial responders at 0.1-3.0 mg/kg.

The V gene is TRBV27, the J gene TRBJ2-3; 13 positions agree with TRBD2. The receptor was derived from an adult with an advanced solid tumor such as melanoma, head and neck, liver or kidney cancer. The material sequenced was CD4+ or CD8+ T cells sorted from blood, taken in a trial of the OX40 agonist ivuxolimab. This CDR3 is CASSSGLAGADTQYF. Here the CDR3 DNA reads TGTGCCAGCAGTTCCGGACTAGCGGGGGCAGATACGCAGTATTTT.